These T cell receptor beta chains were read from a single sample in a study of blood T cells in healthy people across ages. MiXCR, applied by TCRdb to the 5' RACE reads, yields one record per CDR3 protein. The data contain approximately 700,000 distinct CDR3 sequences, approximately 30% of them singletons. Source material: blood. The receptors stem from a woman older than 75 in good health. CDR3s include the opening cysteine and the closing phenylalanine or tryptophan. The order of the fields is V gene, clone size, D gene, J gene, CDR3 protein, CDR3 DNA. The D gene is left open where the match is weak. Clone size is shown for a subset of rows, as once, few, many or a class of expanded clone.

v_call: TRBV6-1
clone_size: .
d_call: TRBD1
j_call: TRBJ1-5
cdr3_aa: CASSASGTGGTQPQHF
cdr3_nt: TGTGCCAGCAGTGCCTCCGGGACAGGGGGCACTCAGCCCCAGCATTTT

v_call: TRBV2
clone_size: .
d_call: .
j_call: TRBJ1-1
cdr3_aa: CASTTLLGSNTEAFF
cdr3_nt: TGTGCCAGCACTACTCTTCTGGGCAGTAACACTGAAGCTTTCTTT

v_call: TRBV29-1
clone_size: .
d_call: .
j_call: TRBJ2-1
cdr3_aa: CSVEDLMAVWVNNEQFF
cdr3_nt: TGCAGCGTTGAAGATCTCATGGCGGTGTGGGTGAACAATGAGCAGTTCTTC

v_call: TRBV3-1
clone_size: many
d_call: TRBD1
j_call: TRBJ1-5
cdr3_aa: CASSQAGTGRNQPQHF
cdr3_nt: TGTGCCAGCAGCCAGGCCGGGACAGGAAGAAATCAGCCCCAGCATTTT

v_call: TRBV5-4
clone_size: many
d_call: TRBD1
j_call: TRBJ2-4
cdr3_aa: CASSLVGQGNIQYF
cdr3_nt: TGTGCCAGCAGCTTGGTGGGACAGGGGAACATTCAGTACTTC

v_call: TRBV20-1
clone_size: many
d_call: .
j_call: TRBJ1-2
cdr3_aa: CSAPTNYGYTF
cdr3_nt: TGCAGTGCCCCGACGAACTATGGCTACACCTTC

v_call: TRBV13
clone_size: many
d_call: .
j_call: TRBJ2-1
cdr3_aa: CASSFMASGEQFF
cdr3_nt: TGTGCCAGCAGCTTTATGGCTTCGGGTGAGCAGTTCTTC

v_call: TRBV12-3/TRBV12-4
clone_size: many
d_call: .
j_call: TRBJ1-1
cdr3_aa: CASSHQFSRTQMNTEAFF
cdr3_nt: TGTGCCAGCAGTCACCAATTCAGCCGGACCCAAATGAACACTGAAGCTTTCTTT

v_call: TRBV7-9
clone_size: .
d_call: TRBD1
j_call: TRBJ1-5
cdr3_aa: CASSPGQGAFGNQPQHF
cdr3_nt: TGTGCCAGCAGCCCAGGACAGGGGGCTTTCGGCAATCAGCCCCAGCATTTT

v_call: TRBV29-1
clone_size: many
d_call: .
j_call: TRBJ1-1
cdr3_aa: CSVEDRIQVEAFF
cdr3_nt: TGCAGCGTTGAAGATCGGATACAGGTGGAAGCTTTCTTT

v_call: TRBV10-3
clone_size: many
d_call: TRBD1
j_call: TRBJ1-2
cdr3_aa: CAISTGGSGYTF
cdr3_nt: TGTGCCATCAGCACAGGGGGAAGTGGCTACACCTTC

v_call: TRBV9
clone_size: many
d_call: TRBD1
j_call: TRBJ1-1
cdr3_aa: CASSADRGNAEAFF
cdr3_nt: TGTGCCAGCAGCGCCGACAGGGGGAACGCTGAAGCTTTCTTT

v_call: TRBV5-1
clone_size: many
d_call: .
j_call: TRBJ2-7
cdr3_aa: CASSLVSGEAYEQYF
cdr3_nt: TGCGCCAGCAGCTTGGTAAGCGGAGAAGCCTACGAGCAGTACTTC

v_call: TRBV9
clone_size: .
d_call: TRBD2
j_call: TRBJ2-5
cdr3_aa: CASSVEMGLAGEEGEQYF
cdr3_nt: TGTGCCAGCAGCGTAGAGATGGGGCTAGCGGGGGAGGAGGGAGAGCAGTACTTC

v_call: TRBV5-1
clone_size: .
d_call: TRBD1
j_call: TRBJ2-7
cdr3_aa: CAGSFFEGTGTYEQYF
cdr3_nt: TGCGCCGGCAGCTTTTTCGAAGGGACAGGTACCTACGAGCAGTACTTC

v_call: TRBV28
clone_size: many
d_call: .
j_call: TRBJ2-5
cdr3_aa: CASSVGSYGQTQYF
cdr3_nt: TGTGCCAGCAGTGTTGGATCCTACGGGCAGACCCAGTACTTC

v_call: TRBV3-1
clone_size: few
d_call: .
j_call: TRBJ2-5
cdr3_aa: CASSQVVGRGCETQYF
cdr3_nt: TGTGCCAGCAGCCAAGTCGTGGGCAGGGGCTGTGAGACCCAGTACTTC

v_call: TRBV10-3
clone_size: .
d_call: TRBD1
j_call: TRBJ2-7
cdr3_aa: CAISETTGTDYEQYF
cdr3_nt: TGTGCCATCAGTGAGACAACCGGGACAGACTACGAGCAGTACTTC

v_call: TRBV29-1
clone_size: .
d_call: .
j_call: TRBJ2-1
cdr3_aa: CSAGNDNEQFF
cdr3_nt: TGCAGCGCCGGGAATGACAATGAGCAGTTCTTC

v_call: TRBV14
clone_size: once
d_call: .
j_call: TRBJ2-1
cdr3_aa: CASSQGSLNYNEQFF
cdr3_nt: TGTGCCAGCAGCCAAGGATCACTCAACTACAATGAGCAGTTCTTC

v_call: TRBV29-1
clone_size: many
d_call: .
j_call: TRBJ1-2
cdr3_aa: CSVGRDFYGYTF
cdr3_nt: TGCAGCGTTGGCAGGGACTTCTATGGCTACACCTTC

v_call: TRBV7-9
clone_size: .
d_call: .
j_call: TRBJ1-4
cdr3_aa: CASSSSRGGGGDEKLFF
cdr3_nt: TGTGCCAGCAGCTCAAGTCGAGGGGGAGGCGGGGATGAAAAACTGTTTTTT

v_call: TRBV25-1
clone_size: .
d_call: .
j_call: TRBJ2-2
cdr3_aa: CASSEWLTGPNTGELFF
cdr3_nt: TGTGCCAGCAGTGAATGGTTGACAGGCCCGAACACCGGGGAGCTGTTTTTT

v_call: TRBV4-1
clone_size: few
d_call: TRBD1
j_call: TRBJ1-6
cdr3_aa: CASSQEGTGSSPLHF
cdr3_nt: TGCGCCAGCAGCCAAGAAGGGACAGGGAGTTCACCCCTCCACTTT

v_call: TRBV21-1
clone_size: .
d_call: .
j_call: TRBJ1-1
cdr3_aa: CASSSPRQPNTEAFF
cdr3_nt: TGTGCCAGCAGCTCTCCTAGACAGCCGAACACTGAAGCTTTCTTT

v_call: TRBV7-6
clone_size: many
d_call: TRBD2
j_call: TRBJ2-7
cdr3_aa: CASSPLTSGGREQYF
cdr3_nt: TGTGCCAGCAGCCCCCTGACCAGCGGGGGGCGCGAGCAGTACTTC

v_call: TRBV7-9
clone_size: many
d_call: .
j_call: TRBJ2-3
cdr3_aa: CASSLEASTDTQYF
cdr3_nt: TGTGCCAGCAGCTTAGAGGCGAGCACAGATACGCAGTATTTT

v_call: TRBV5-1
clone_size: few
d_call: TRBD1
j_call: TRBJ2-5
cdr3_aa: CASSYRDSTQETQYF
cdr3_nt: TGCGCCAGCAGCTACCGGGACAGCACCCAAGAGACCCAGTACTTC

v_call: TRBV12-3/TRBV12-4
clone_size: many
d_call: .
j_call: TRBJ2-7
cdr3_aa: CASRDTRRYEQYF
cdr3_nt: TGTGCCAGCAGGGACACACGCCGCTACGAGCAGTACTTC

v_call: TRBV10-2
clone_size: .
d_call: TRBD1
j_call: TRBJ1-2
cdr3_aa: CASSAPGTGVGYTF
cdr3_nt: TGCGCCAGCAGCGCACCTGGGACAGGGGTAGGCTACACCTTC

v_call: TRBV20-1
clone_size: many
d_call: .
j_call: TRBJ2-7
cdr3_aa: CSASAGYEQYF
cdr3_nt: TGCAGTGCTAGCGCAGGCTACGAGCAGTACTTC

v_call: TRBV21-1
clone_size: many
d_call: .
j_call: TRBJ1-1
cdr3_aa: CASSKGNRGRDTEAFF
cdr3_nt: TGTGCCAGCAGCAAAGGTAACAGGGGAAGGGACACTGAAGCTTTCTTT

v_call: TRBV9
clone_size: few
d_call: .
j_call: TRBJ1-5
cdr3_aa: CASSAGEGALQPQHF
cdr3_nt: TGTGCCAGCAGCGCGGGCGAAGGGGCACTTCAGCCCCAGCATTTT

v_call: TRBV29-1
clone_size: many
d_call: TRBD2
j_call: TRBJ2-3
cdr3_aa: CSVDPSGSTDTQYF
cdr3_nt: TGCAGCGTTGACCCTAGCGGAAGCACAGATACGCAGTATTTT

v_call: TRBV7-3
clone_size: many
d_call: .
j_call: TRBJ2-7
cdr3_aa: CASSLIFGGTYEQYF
cdr3_nt: TGTGCCAGCAGCTTAATTTTCGGGGGCACGTACGAGCAGTACTTC

v_call: TRBV9
clone_size: few
d_call: .
j_call: TRBJ1-1
cdr3_aa: CASSVEGSQNTEAFF
cdr3_nt: TGTGCCAGCAGCGTAGAAGGCAGCCAGAACACTGAAGCTTTCTTT

v_call: TRBV28
clone_size: many
d_call: TRBD1
j_call: TRBJ1-5
cdr3_aa: CASSDPRGQDQPQHF
cdr3_nt: TGTGCCAGCAGTGACCCCAGGGGGCAAGATCAGCCCCAGCATTTT

v_call: TRBV7-2
clone_size: few
d_call: .
j_call: TRBJ1-1
cdr3_aa: CASSLERWAEAFF
cdr3_nt: TGTGCCAGCAGCTTAGAACGGTGGGCTGAAGCTTTCTTT

v_call: TRBV7-3
clone_size: .
d_call: .
j_call: TRBJ1-6
cdr3_aa: CASSLGGLGSSPLHF
cdr3_nt: TGTGCCAGCAGCTTAGGGGGTTTGGGGAGTTCACCCCTCCACTTT

v_call: TRBV5-1
clone_size: .
d_call: TRBD1
j_call: TRBJ2-7
cdr3_aa: CPNSLITGVEQYF
cdr3_nt: TGCCCCAACAGCTTGATTACAGGGGTCGAGCAGTACTTC

v_call: TRBV24-1
clone_size: .
d_call: TRBD2
j_call: TRBJ2-3
cdr3_aa: CAASDFVSGGGTDTQYF
cdr3_nt: TGTGCCGCCAGTGATTTCGTGAGCGGGGGTGGCACAGATACGCAGTATTTT

v_call: TRBV5-1
clone_size: many
d_call: .
j_call: TRBJ2-5
cdr3_aa: CASSGSVTQETQYF
cdr3_nt: TGCGCCAGCAGCGGTAGCGTAACCCAAGAGACCCAGTACTTC

v_call: TRBV7-2
clone_size: many
d_call: TRBD2
j_call: TRBJ2-3
cdr3_aa: CASSLEGLADTDTQYF
cdr3_nt: TGTGCCAGCAGCTTAGAGGGCCTAGCGGATACAGATACGCAGTATTTT

v_call: TRBV20-1
clone_size: few
d_call: .
j_call: TRBJ1-4
cdr3_aa: CSAWDPSYVTNEKLFF
cdr3_nt: TGCAGTGCCTGGGACCCATCCTATGTAACTAATGAAAAACTGTTTTTT

v_call: TRBV16
clone_size: many
d_call: .
j_call: TRBJ2-1
cdr3_aa: CASSQSRVSYNEQFF
cdr3_nt: TGTGCCAGCAGCCAATCAAGGGTCTCCTACAATGAGCAGTTCTTC

v_call: TRBV7-9
clone_size: many
d_call: TRBD2
j_call: TRBJ2-5
cdr3_aa: CASQGLLQETQYF
cdr3_nt: TGTGCCAGCCAGGGACTACTCCAAGAGACCCAGTACTTC

v_call: TRBV7-2
clone_size: once
d_call: .
j_call: TRBJ1-2
cdr3_aa: CASSWDTNDYTF
cdr3_nt: TGTGCCAGCAGCTGGGACACCAATGACTACACCTTC

v_call: TRBV20-1
clone_size: once
d_call: TRBD1
j_call: TRBJ1-5
cdr3_aa: CSATQGANIYQPQHF
cdr3_nt: TGCAGTGCTACCCAGGGGGCAAATATTTACCAGCCCCAGCATTTT

v_call: TRBV7-6
clone_size: .
d_call: TRBD1
j_call: TRBJ2-6
cdr3_aa: CASSKGPGQGISGANVLTF
cdr3_nt: TGTGCCAGCAGCAAAGGTCCGGGACAGGGGATCTCTGGGGCCAACGTCCTGACTTTC

v_call: TRBV3-1
clone_size: many
d_call: .
j_call: TRBJ2-1
cdr3_aa: CASSQDPYREQFF
cdr3_nt: TGTGCCAGCAGCCAAGACCCGTATCGGGAGCAGTTCTTC

v_call: TRBV9
clone_size: .
d_call: .
j_call: TRBJ1-1
cdr3_aa: CASSVDPTGAQLSKSEAFF
cdr3_nt: TGTGCCAGCAGCGTAGATCCGACAGGAGCCCAACTATCCAAGTCTGAAGCTTTCTTT

v_call: TRBV12-3/TRBV12-4
clone_size: .
d_call: TRBD1
j_call: TRBJ1-1
cdr3_aa: CASRKGSRGPTEAFF
cdr3_nt: TGTGCCAGCAGAAAGGGAAGCAGGGGGCCCACTGAAGCTTTCTTT

v_call: TRBV3-1
clone_size: many
d_call: TRBD2
j_call: TRBJ2-1
cdr3_aa: CASRTSGGLGEQFF
cdr3_nt: TGTGCCAGCAGGACTAGCGGGGGGTTGGGTGAGCAGTTCTTC

v_call: TRBV30
clone_size: few
d_call: .
j_call: TRBJ2-7
cdr3_aa: CAWRPGANYEQYF
cdr3_nt: TGTGCCTGGAGGCCAGGGGCAAACTACGAGCAGTACTTC

v_call: TRBV5-6
clone_size: .
d_call: .
j_call: TRBJ2-1
cdr3_aa: CTSFRSSYNEQFF
cdr3_nt: TGTACCAGCTTCCGGAGCTCCTACAATGAGCAGTTCTTC

v_call: TRBV7-8
clone_size: many
d_call: .
j_call: TRBJ2-7
cdr3_aa: CASSLFPGMSYEQYF
cdr3_nt: TGTGCCAGCAGCTTATTTCCGGGGATGTCCTACGAGCAGTACTTC

v_call: TRBV29-1
clone_size: .
d_call: .
j_call: TRBJ2-3
cdr3_aa: CSGAGTDTQYF
cdr3_nt: TGCAGCGGGGCAGGAACAGATACGCAGTATTTT

v_call: TRBV18
clone_size: .
d_call: .
j_call: TRBJ2-1
cdr3_aa: CASSPHRAAYNEQFF
cdr3_nt: TGTGCCAGCTCGCCACACAGGGCCGCCTACAATGAGCAGTTCTTC

v_call: TRBV6-5
clone_size: many
d_call: .
j_call: TRBJ2-7
cdr3_aa: CASTPGGRSYEQYF
cdr3_nt: TGTGCCAGCACCCCGGGGGGCCGCTCCTACGAGCAGTACTTC

v_call: TRBV7-9
clone_size: many
d_call: TRBD1
j_call: TRBJ2-7
cdr3_aa: CASSFGTASYEQYF
cdr3_nt: TGTGCCAGCAGCTTCGGGACAGCCTCCTACGAGCAGTACTTC